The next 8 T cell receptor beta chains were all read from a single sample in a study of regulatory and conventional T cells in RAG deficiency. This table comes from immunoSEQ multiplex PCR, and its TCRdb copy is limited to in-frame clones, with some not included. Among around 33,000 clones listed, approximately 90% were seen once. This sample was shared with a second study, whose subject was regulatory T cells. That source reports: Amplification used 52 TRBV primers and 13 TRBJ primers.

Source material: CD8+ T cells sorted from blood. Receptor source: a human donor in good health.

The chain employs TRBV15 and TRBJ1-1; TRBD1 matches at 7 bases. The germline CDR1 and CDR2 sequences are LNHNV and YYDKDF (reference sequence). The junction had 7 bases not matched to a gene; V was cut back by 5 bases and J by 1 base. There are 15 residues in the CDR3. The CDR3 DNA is TGTGCCACCAGCGGAGGACAGGCACCGAACACTGAAGCTTTCTTT. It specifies CATSGGQAPNTEAFF. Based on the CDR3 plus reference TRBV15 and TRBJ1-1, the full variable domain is DAMVIQNPRYQVTQFGKPVTLSCSQTLNHNVMYWYQQKSSQAPKLLFHYYDKDFNNEADTPDNFQSRRPNTSFCFLDIRSPGLGDTAMYLCATSGGQAPNTEAFFGQGTRLTVV.

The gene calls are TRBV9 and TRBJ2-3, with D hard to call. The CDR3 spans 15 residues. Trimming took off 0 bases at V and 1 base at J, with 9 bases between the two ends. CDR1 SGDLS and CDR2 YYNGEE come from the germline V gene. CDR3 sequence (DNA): TGTGCCAGCAGCGTAGCTATCTTGGGCACAGATACGCAGTATTTT. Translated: CASSVAILGTDTQYF.

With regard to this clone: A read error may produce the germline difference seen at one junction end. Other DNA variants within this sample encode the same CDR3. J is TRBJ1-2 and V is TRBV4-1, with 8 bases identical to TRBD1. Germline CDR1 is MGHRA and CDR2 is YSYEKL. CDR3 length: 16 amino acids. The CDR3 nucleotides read TGTGCCAGCAGCCAAGAATCCCCGGACAGGGTAGGTGGCTACACCTTC. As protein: CASSQESPDRVGGYTF.

CDR3 coding DNA: TGTGCCAGCAGCCCTCCAGTAGGTGGGGAGTGGTACGAGCAGTACTTC. This codes for CASSPPVGGEWYEQYF. The V and J genes are TRBV7-9 and TRBJ2-7, with D possibly being TRBD2 (5 bases). The length of the CDR3 is 16 residues. Germline lookup yields CDR1 SEHNR and CDR2 FQNEAQ (reference sequence). V was cut by 5 bases and J by 4 bases, with 21 bases left in between.

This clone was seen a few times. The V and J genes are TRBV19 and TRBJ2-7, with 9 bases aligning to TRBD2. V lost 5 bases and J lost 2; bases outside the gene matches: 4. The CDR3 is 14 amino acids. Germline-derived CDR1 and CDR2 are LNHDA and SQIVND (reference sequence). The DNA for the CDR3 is TGTGCCAGTAGTTCAGCGGGGGGAGCCTACGAGCAGTACTTC. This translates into CASSSAGGAYEQYF.

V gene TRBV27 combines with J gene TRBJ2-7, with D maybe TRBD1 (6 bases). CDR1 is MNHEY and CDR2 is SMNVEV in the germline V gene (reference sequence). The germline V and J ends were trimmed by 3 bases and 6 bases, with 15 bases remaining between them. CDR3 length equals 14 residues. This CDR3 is CASSLNDLGGEQYF. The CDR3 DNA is TGTGCCAGCAGTTTGAACGACTTAGGGGGCGAGCAGTACTTC.

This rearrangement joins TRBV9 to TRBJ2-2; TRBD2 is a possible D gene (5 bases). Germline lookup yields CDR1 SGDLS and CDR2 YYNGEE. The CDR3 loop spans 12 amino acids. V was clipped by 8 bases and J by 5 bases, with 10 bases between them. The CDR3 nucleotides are TGTGCCAGGGGGAGTTGGACCGGGGAGCTGTTTTTT. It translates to CARGSWTGELFF.

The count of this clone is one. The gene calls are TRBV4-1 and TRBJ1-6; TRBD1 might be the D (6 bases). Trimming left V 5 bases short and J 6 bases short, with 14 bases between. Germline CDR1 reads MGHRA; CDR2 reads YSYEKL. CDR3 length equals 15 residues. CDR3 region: CASSARDTPNSPLHF. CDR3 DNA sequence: TGCGCCAGCAGCGCCCGGGACACCCCTAATTCACCCCTCCACTTT.